This TCR beta chain is drawn from a study of T cells in Graves' hyperthyroidism and ophthalmopathy. V gave up 4 bases and J gave up 3 bases, with 9 bases separating them. The CDR3 length is 12 residues. CDR1 and CDR2 (germline): SQVTM, ANQGSEA. Many counts were recorded for this clonotype. TCR beta CDR3 region amplification was performed from RNA transcripts. During a first-round RT-PCR of the TCR CDR3, the HTBI primer set was used. Each CDR3 protein is one row after TCRdb ran MiXCR on the multiplex PCR reads. Found here are some 350,000 distinct CDR3 sequences, around 15% of them singletons; the top ten hold roughly 33%.

The receptor comes from a woman aged 40 to 50 with Graves' ophthalmopathy. V gene TRBV29-1 combines with J gene TRBJ2-5; D is undetermined. The sequencing input was blood. Here the CDR3 reads CSVAGREETQYF. The CDR3 coding sequence is TGCAGCGTTGCGGGCAGAGAAGAGACCCAGTACTTC. The full variable domain, with the rest looked up from reference TRBV29-1 and TRBJ2-5, is SAVISQKPSRDICQRGTSLTIQCQVDSQVTMMFWYRQQPGQSLTLIATANQGSEATYESGFVIDKFPISRPNLTFSTLTVSNMSPEDSSIYLCSVAGREETQYFGPGTRLLVL.